Listed below are T cell receptor beta chains from one sample, sequenced in a study of shared clonotypes between healthy human individuals. Profiling relied on immunoSEQ multiplex PCR, and the TCRdb table lists in-frame clones only, not all of them. The data show about half a million clones, with around 77% seen just once and around 13% held by the top ten. The sequenced sample consisted of PBMCs. The receptors were gathered from a woman between 35 and 50 years old in good health. Some clones in this sample may be carry-over from other donors' samples. CDR3s include the opening cysteine and the closing phenylalanine or tryptophan. Each record gives: J gene, V gene, clone size, D gene, CDR3 DNA, CDR3 protein. The D gene is left open where the match is weak. Size is stated for part of the rows, as once, few or many counts, or as a class when the clone is expanded.

J: TRBJ2-2; V: TRBV28; size: .; D: .; DNA: TGTGCCAGCACTCTCAGGGTAACCGGGGAGCTGTTTTTT; CDR3: CASTLRVTGELFF
J: TRBJ1-1; V: TRBV7-9; size: .; D: TRBD1; DNA: TGTGCCAGCAGCCCCCGGACAGGCCAGAACACTGAAGCTTTCTTT; CDR3: CASSPRTGQNTEAFF
J: TRBJ2-5; V: TRBV15; size: few; D: .; DNA: TGTGCCACCAGCAGGGGGGGCAGGGGGACAGAGACCCAGTACTTC; CDR3: CATSRGGRGTETQYF
J: TRBJ1-1; V: TRBV10-3; size: .; D: .; DNA: TGTGCCATCAGTGAGCCCCGGGGTTCGGCCGGCGCTGAAGCTTTCTTT; CDR3: CAISEPRGSAGAEAFF
J: TRBJ2-7; V: TRBV5-4; size: once; D: TRBD2; DNA: TGTGCCAGCAGCTCTGGGACTAGCGGGATCCTCTACGAGCAGTACTTC; CDR3: CASSSGTSGILYEQYF
J: TRBJ2-2; V: TRBV7-6; size: few; D: .; DNA: TGTGCCAGCAGCTGGGACGCGAATGGGGAGCTGTTTTTT; CDR3: CASSWDANGELFF
J: TRBJ1-4; V: TRBV4-1; size: .; D: .; DNA: TGCGCCAGCAGCCCCCGGGTGGGTAATGAAAAACTGTTTTTT; CDR3: CASSPRVGNEKLFF
J: TRBJ2-1; V: TRBV9; size: .; D: .; DNA: TGTGCCAGCAGCGTAGGCTATGAGCAGTTCTTC; CDR3: CASSVGYEQFF
J: TRBJ1-2; V: TRBV28; size: .; D: .; DNA: TGTGCCAGCAGTTTCGGGACAAGCCTCAACTATGGCTACACCTTC; CDR3: CASSFGTSLNYGYTF
J: TRBJ2-2; V: TRBV7-2; size: .; D: .; DNA: TGTGCCAGCAGCACCCGCGAAACCGGGGAGCTGTTTTTT; CDR3: CASSTRETGELFF
J: TRBJ1-1; V: TRBV25-1; size: few; D: .; DNA: TGTGCCAGCAGCCCCATCGGGCAGCCGAACACTGAAGCTTTCTTT; CDR3: CASSPIGQPNTEAFF
J: TRBJ2-5; V: TRBV11-1; size: .; D: TRBD2; DNA: TGTGCCAGCAGATCAACTCGGGAGGGGGGAGAGACCCAGTACTTC; CDR3: CASRSTREGGETQYF
J: TRBJ2-7; V: TRBV28; size: .; D: TRBD2; DNA: TGTGCCAGCAGCCCGACTAGCGGGAGTCGTAGTTACGAGCAGTACTTC; CDR3: CASSPTSGSRSYEQYF
J: TRBJ2-7; V: TRBV6-1; size: .; D: TRBD1; DNA: TGTGCCAGCAGTTCAGACAGGGGAAGCTCCTACGAGCAGTACTTC; CDR3: CASSSDRGSSYEQYF
J: TRBJ2-7; V: TRBV25-1; size: .; D: .; DNA: TGTGCCACGTCGGCCGGAACCACTCCCCTCTACGAGCAGTACTTC; CDR3: CATSAGTTPLYEQYF
J: TRBJ2-3; V: TRBV7-8; size: .; D: .; DNA: TGTGCCAGCAGCCGTGGCTCCGGGGGTAGCACAGATACGCAGTATTTT; CDR3: CASSRGSGGSTDTQYF
J: TRBJ2-7; V: TRBV11-2; size: .; D: TRBD2; DNA: TGTGCCAGCAGCTTGGGGGGGACGTCCTACGAGCAGTACTTC; CDR3: CASSLGGTSYEQYF
J: TRBJ2-7; V: TRBV27; size: few; D: TRBD2; DNA: TGTGCCAGCAGTTCAAGCGGGAGGGTTTACGAGCAGTACTTC; CDR3: CASSSSGRVYEQYF
J: TRBJ1-2; V: TRBV28; size: .; D: TRBD1; DNA: TGTGCCAGCAGGGGGACAGGTAAAGGAGATGGCTACACCTTC; CDR3: CASRGTGKGDGYTF
J: TRBJ2-7; V: TRBV27; size: .; D: .; DNA: TGTGCCAGCAGTTTATTTTCGGGGGTAACCTACGAGCAGTACTTC; CDR3: CASSLFSGVTYEQYF
J: TRBJ2-1; V: TRBV9; size: .; D: .; DNA: TGTGCCAGCAGCGTAGCTCCCCACAATGAGCAGTTCTTC; CDR3: CASSVAPHNEQFF
J: TRBJ2-7; V: TRBV18; size: .; D: .; DNA: TGTGCCAGCTCAGAACAAACCCAGGGGATTCTCTACGAGCAGTACTTC; CDR3: CASSEQTQGILYEQYF
J: TRBJ2-7; V: TRBV13; size: .; D: TRBD2; DNA: TGTGCCAGCAGCTTCCAGACTAGCGGGGGCTCCTACGAGCAGTACTTC; CDR3: CASSFQTSGGSYEQYF
J: TRBJ1-4; V: TRBV7-7; size: .; D: .; DNA: TGTGCTAGCAGCTTAGCGGCATCCGAAAAACTGTTTTTT; CDR3: CASSLAASEKLFF
J: TRBJ2-5; V: TRBV11-2; size: .; D: TRBD2; DNA: TGTGCCAGCAGCTTCGGGAGGGGCGAGACCCAGTACTTC; CDR3: CASSFGRGETQYF
J: TRBJ2-1; V: TRBV29-1; size: .; D: TRBD1; DNA: TGCAGCGTTTCAAACGACAGGGGCGCCTACAATGAGCAGTTCTTC; CDR3: CSVSNDRGAYNEQFF
J: TRBJ2-1; V: TRBV19; size: .; D: .; DNA: TGTGCCAGTAGTGCCGGGATGTACAATGAGCAGTTCTTC; CDR3: CASSAGMYNEQFF
J: TRBJ2-7; V: TRBV5-4; size: .; D: .; DNA: TGTGCCAGCAGCTTAGCGGCACTAGACGAGCAGTACTTC; CDR3: CASSLAALDEQYF
J: TRBJ2-2; V: TRBV7-9; size: many; D: TRBD1; DNA: TGTGCCAGCAGCCCTCCGACAGGGGGCTCCACCGGGGAGCTGTTTTTT; CDR3: CASSPPTGGSTGELFF
J: TRBJ1-4; V: TRBV5-4; size: many; D: TRBD1; DNA: TGTGCCAGCAGCGCCGGGACAGGGGATGAAAAACTGTTTTTT; CDR3: CASSAGTGDEKLFF
J: TRBJ1-1; V: TRBV5-1; size: .; D: .; DNA: TGCGCCAGCAGCTTGGAGGGGGGGCTACCGAACACTGAAGCTTTCTTT; CDR3: CASSLEGGLPNTEAFF
J: TRBJ2-2; V: TRBV28; size: .; D: TRBD2; DNA: TGTGCCAGCAGTTTATCGGGGGGACTAGCGGGAGTCGGGGAGCTGTTTTTT; CDR3: CASSLSGGLAGVGELFF
J: TRBJ2-1; V: TRBV6-4; size: .; D: .; DNA: TGTGCCAGCAGTGAAGCCCCTTTGAATGAGCAGTTCTTC; CDR3: CASSEAPLNEQFF
J: TRBJ1-2; V: TRBV7-6; size: .; D: .; DNA: TGTGCCAGCAGCTTAGTGGGGGGCCTGGGCTACACCTTC; CDR3: CASSLVGGLGYTF
J: TRBJ1-5; V: TRBV4-1; size: .; D: TRBD1; DNA: TGCGCCAGCAGCCAAGATCCGGGACAGCTTTCTCATCAGCCCCAGCATTTT; CDR3: CASSQDPGQLSHQPQHF
J: TRBJ2-7; V: TRBV28; size: once; D: .; DNA: TGTGCCAGCGCGGGCGCCCCCGGGGTATACGAGCAGTACTTC; CDR3: CASAGAPGVYEQYF
J: TRBJ2-7; V: TRBV5-6; size: .; D: .; DNA: TGTGCCAGCAGCCCCGGCGGGGACTTTCATTACGAGCAGTACTTC; CDR3: CASSPGGDFHYEQYF
J: TRBJ1-4; V: TRBV7-9; size: .; D: .; DNA: TGTGCCAGCAGCTTCGGGGGAGGTGAAAAACTGTTTTTT; CDR3: CASSFGGGEKLFF
J: TRBJ2-3; V: TRBV5-1; size: .; D: .; DNA: TGCGCCAGCAGTTCACGTATTAGCACAGATACGCAGTATTTT; CDR3: CASSSRISTDTQYF
J: TRBJ2-5; V: TRBV9; size: .; D: .; DNA: TGTGCCAGCAGCGTAGGTGGAGGGCAGGGGCAGGCCCAGTACTTC; CDR3: CASSVGGGQGQAQYF
J: TRBJ2-1; V: TRBV19; size: .; D: .; DNA: TGTGCCAGTATGAGGGTCGGGTCCTACAATGAGCAGTTCTTC; CDR3: CASMRVGSYNEQFF
J: TRBJ2-1; V: TRBV10-1; size: .; D: TRBD2; DNA: TGCGCCAGCAGACCGGGACTAGCGGGCTGTAATGAGCAGTTCTTC; CDR3: CASRPGLAGCNEQFF
J: TRBJ2-1; V: TRBV2; size: few; D: .; DNA: TGTGCCAGCAGCACTTACAATGAGCAGTTCTTC; CDR3: CASSTYNEQFF
J: TRBJ1-1; V: TRBV2; size: .; D: .; DNA: TGTGCCAGCGCGCTAGACAGGAGGAACACTGAAGCTTTCTTT; CDR3: CASALDRRNTEAFF
J: TRBJ2-7; V: TRBV7-9; size: few; D: .; DNA: TGTGCCAGCAGCTTAGATGGAGGCTGGAACGAGCAGTACTTC; CDR3: CASSLDGGWNEQYF
J: TRBJ2-7; V: TRBV7-2; size: .; D: .; DNA: TGTGCCAGCAGCTTAACCTACGGCGAGCAGTACTTC; CDR3: CASSLTYGEQYF
J: TRBJ2-7; V: TRBV6-5; size: .; D: .; DNA: TGTGCCAGCAGAACTGGGGGATCTTACGAGCAGTACTTC; CDR3: CASRTGGSYEQYF
J: TRBJ2-1; V: TRBV6-6; size: .; D: TRBD2; DNA: TGTGCCAGCAGTTATGGCGGGAGGACTAGGAACAATGAGCAGTTCTTC; CDR3: CASSYGGRTRNNEQFF
J: TRBJ1-2; V: TRBV28; size: .; D: .; DNA: TGCGCCAGCAGTTTCCTCCGGGGAGCTAACTATGGCTACACCTTC; CDR3: CASSFLRGANYGYTF
J: TRBJ1-1; V: TRBV19; size: .; D: .; DNA: TGTGCCAGTAGTCCCGGGGAGGATAGGACCCCACGGGGAGCTTTCTTT; CDR3: CASSPGEDRTPRGAFF
J: TRBJ2-7; V: TRBV7-2; size: .; D: .; DNA: TGTGCCAGCAGCCGCGTTCCCAACGAGCAGTACTTC; CDR3: CASSRVPNEQYF